This is a list of T cell receptor beta chains from one sample in a study of Graves' ophthalmopathy and Graves' hyperthyroidism. TCRdb used MiXCR to reprocess the multiplex PCR reads, holding one entry per CDR3 protein. The sample lists over a million distinct CDR3 sequences, less than 45% occurring once. Sequencing used peripheral blood or thyroid tissue (not recorded which). The receptor source for this set is an adult man with Graves' hyperthyroidism. Both conserved end residues are part of each CDR3. Fields, in order: CDR3 length, V gene, J gene, CDR3 protein.

>15|TRBV11-3|TRBJ2-5
CASSSGLGFQETQYF
>15|TRBV10-2|TRBJ2-7
CASSDPGQPYYEQYF
>12|TRBV14|TRBJ1-1
CASSLTQGQAFF
>14|TRBV25-1|TRBJ2-2
CASDLAGSTGELFF
>11|TRBV29-1|TRBJ1-5
CSVGREGLQHF
>14|TRBV20-1|TRBJ1-4
CSAPEGQGLEKLFF
>16|TRBV15|TRBJ1-6
CATSRDSGRDFSPLHF
>16|TRBV5-1|TRBJ2-5
CASSEPHRDYQETQYF
>12|TRBV2|TRBJ1-1
CASNSDVDEAFF
>14|TRBV10-3|TRBJ2-7
CATQTSGGVYEQYF
>12|TRBV7-9|TRBJ2-7
CAGQGASYEQYF
>14|TRBV7-2|TRBJ1-2
CASSPTGGAKGYTF
>17|TRBV6-1|TRBJ2-5
CASSESGPDSLRETQYF
>13|TRBV12-3/TRBV12-4|TRBJ1-4
CASQEGRREKLFF
>14|TRBV6-5|TRBJ1-5
CASSYLQGNQPQHF
>16|TRBV6-2/TRBV6-3|TRBJ1-5
CASSYVGGQSNQPQHF
>15|TRBV9|TRBJ2-7
CASSVGPARIYEQYF
>13|TRBV11-2|TRBJ2-7
CASSPNSGIEQYF
>13|TRBV25-1|TRBJ2-7
CASTTQGDYEQYF
>13|TRBV20-1|TRBJ1-5
CSATFRGYQPQHF
>13|TRBV14|TRBJ1-4
CASSQVQGEKLFF
>11|TRBV20-1|TRBJ1-6
CSAPGTGALHF